This TCR beta chain is from a study of shared clonotypes between healthy human individuals. Study-wide points: Despite large depth, rarefaction showed incomplete sorted-subset sequencing. Clonotypes which were not shared had lower generation probabilities than clonotypes that all four donors shared.

This clone was observed at least ten times. Its antigen is still unknown. Nashville, Tennessee was home to all donors, who were Caucasian adults. Authors' processing steps: Filtering differed, since immunoSEQ gave only junction sequences and no quality scores. Sequencing used immunoSEQ multiplex PCR; TCRdb keeps in-frame clones, though not all of them. V and J calls and clone size are those listed in that table; D and trimming were worked out from the DNA. The table records some 790,000 clones, 72% of them present only once. The TCR originated in a woman aged 25 to 45 in good health. The sequenced material came from memory CD4+ T cells sorted from blood. Subset defined: CD45RA-negative fraction.

The CDR3 spells CASSLSGWWGQGSSTEAFF. In nucleotides, the CDR3 is TGTGCCAGCAGTTTATCAGGTTGGTGGGGGCAGGGTTCCAGCACTGAAGCTTTCTTT. This chain uses TRBV28 with TRBJ1-1; D perhaps matches TRBD1 (6 bases). The CDR3 has 19 residues. Germline CDR1 MDHEN, CDR2 SYDVKM. V was cut by 1 base and J by 4 bases, with 25 bases left in between.